This T cell receptor (beta chain) was observed in a study of blood T cell repertoires in COVID-19. Across the study: T cells, B-cell-depleted T cells, or PBMCs supplied cDNA or gDNA.

The protocol was immunoSEQ multiplex PCR, while the TCRdb copy is restricted to in-frame clones and leaves out a portion. The repertoire holds some 140,000 clones, with around 87% as singletons. The V and J ends lost 3 bases and 5 bases, in that order; junction bases with no gene match: 9. Germline V gene data show CDR1 as SGHDT and CDR2 as YYEEEE. The CDR3 runs to 15 residues. This receptor was obtained from a man in his fifties with active COVID-19. This chain links TRBV5-6 with TRBJ1-2; 8 nucleotides line up with TRBD1. The specimen sequenced was peripheral blood. The CDR3 sequence is CASSSPDRVGYGYTF. The CDR3 DNA follows: TGTGCCAGCAGCTCCCCGGACAGGGTCGGTTATGGCTACACCTTC.